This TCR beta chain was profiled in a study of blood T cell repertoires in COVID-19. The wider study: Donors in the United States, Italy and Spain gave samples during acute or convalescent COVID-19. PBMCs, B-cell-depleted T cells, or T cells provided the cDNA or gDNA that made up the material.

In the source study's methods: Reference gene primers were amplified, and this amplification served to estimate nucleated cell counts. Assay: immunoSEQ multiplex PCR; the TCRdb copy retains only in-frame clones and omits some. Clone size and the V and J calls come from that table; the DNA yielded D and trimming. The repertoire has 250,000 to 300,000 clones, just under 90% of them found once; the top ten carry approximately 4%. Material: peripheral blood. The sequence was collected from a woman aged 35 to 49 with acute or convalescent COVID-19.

DNA for the CDR3: TGTGCCAGCAGCGTAGACAGCTATGGCTACACCTTC. Its protein product is CASSVDSYGYTF. The rearrangement joins TRBV5-4 to TRBJ1-2; D perhaps matches TRBD1 (5 bases). Germline V gives CDR1 SGHNT, CDR2 YYREEE (reference sequence). Deletions cut 4 bases from V and 4 bases from J, with 8 bases between. The CDR3 has 12 amino acids.